These 10 T cell receptor beta chains originate from one sample sequenced in a study of T cell responses to AZD1222 COVID-19 vaccine. Some clones are missing from TCRdb's copy, which holds only in-frame ones; the method was immunoSEQ multiplex PCR. The repertoire holds about 200,000 clones, with roughly 92% as singletons. Sample: peripheral blood, taken 28 days after the second AZD1222 dose. The receptor source for this set is an adult who received the AZD1222 COVID-19 vaccine.

V gene TRBV7-9 combines with J gene TRBJ1-2; 9 bases fit TRBD1. Germline V gene data show CDR1 as SEHNR and CDR2 as FQNEAQ (reference sequence). V gave up 5 bases and J gave up 0 bases; unmatched junction bases: 13. The CDR3 is 18 amino acids. CDR3 protein: CASSRRGDRDHPNYGYTF. CDR3 sequence (DNA): TGTGCCAGCAGCCGACGGGGGGACAGGGACCACCCTAACTATGGCTACACCTTC.

The J gene is TRBJ2-5, the V gene TRBV2; TRBD2 agrees at 7 bases. The length of the CDR3 is 15 residues. CDR1 and CDR2 (germline): SNHLY, FYNNEI. Trimming took 1 base from V and 2 from J; bases not matched to a gene: 4. CDR3 nucleotides: TGTGCCAGCAGTGAAGGGGCTAGCGGTCAAGAGACCCAGTACTTC. Protein sequence: CASSEGASGQETQYF.

Note on this clone: The same CDR3 arises from other DNA sequences in this sample as well. V usage is TRBV28 and J usage is TRBJ1-3, with no clear D. The germline V gene has CDR1 MDHEN and CDR2 SYDVKM. The length of the CDR3 is 12 residues. Trimming shortened V by 6 bases and J by 2 bases, and 5 bases separated the two germline ends. CDR3 region: CASSSPGNTIYF. The CDR3 DNA reads TGTGCCAGCAGCTCCCCTGGAAACACCATATATTTT.

The chain recombines TRBV24-1 with TRBJ1-5; D possibly corresponds to TRBD1 (6 bases). The CDR3 runs 14 residues. Germline V CDR1 and CDR2: KGHDR, SFDVKD. The V gene lost 10 bases and the J gene lost 0 bases, with 12 bases spanning the gap. The CDR3 coding sequence is TGTGCCACTCAGGGGTCCGGTAGCAATCAGCCCCAGCATTTT. Amino acid sequence: CATQGSGSNQPQHF.

The chain uses TRBV5-1 and TRBJ2-7; 7 positions agree with TRBD1. The CDR3 has 16 amino acids. Germline V gene data show CDR1 as SGHRS and CDR2 as YFSETQ. Trimming at V came to 4 bases and at J to 0 bases, leaving 10 bases not matched to a gene. The CDR3 bases are TGCGCCAGCAGCAGTAACCGGGACAGCCGCTCCTACGAGCAGTACTTC. Encoded protein: CASSSNRDSRSYEQYF. Using reference TRBV5-1 and TRBJ2-7 for the parts outside the CDR3, the full variable domain is KAGVTQTPRYLIKTRGQQVTLSCSPISGHRSVSWYQQTPGQGLQFLFEYFSETQRNKGNFPGRFSGRQFSNSRSEMNVSTLELGDSALYLCASSSNRDSRSYEQYFGPGTRLTVT.

The chain uses TRBV12-3 or TRBV12-4 and TRBJ1-3, with no clear D. The CDR3 covers 13 residues. Trimming left V 7 bases short and J 0 bases short, with 7 bases between. The chain's CDR3 is CASTYVSGNTIYF. The CDR3 DNA sequence: TGTGCCAGCACCTACGTCTCTGGAAACACCATATATTTT.

The rearrangement joins TRBV28 to TRBJ2-5, with D possibly being TRBD1 (7 bases). The length of the CDR3 is 13 residues. The ends were cut back, 11 bases at V and 5 bases at J, with 18 bases in the middle. Per the germline V gene, CDR1 is MDHEN and CDR2 is SYDVKM. DNA for the CDR3: TGTGCCGGAGGGGGCAGGGGCTTTGAGACCCAGTACTTC. It translates to CAGGGRGFETQYF.

CDR3 residues: CSASPTSRYEQYF. The CDR3 coding sequence is TGCAGTGCTAGTCCAACAAGCCGGTACGAGCAGTACTTC. The chain joins TRBV20-1 to TRBJ2-7, with D unresolved. This CDR3 spans 13 amino acids. The V and J ends lost 3 bases and 4 bases respectively, with 13 bases between them. The germline gives CDR1 DFQATT, CDR2 SNEGSKA (reference sequence).

This clone appeared once. CDR3 in amino acids: CAISTGPSTDTQYF. CDR3 coding DNA: TGTGCCATCAGTACAGGGCCTAGCACAGATACGCAGTATTTT. The genes are TRBV10-3 and TRBJ2-3; a weak D match, TRBD1 (6 bases). Germline CDR1 reads ENHRY; CDR2 reads SYGVKD. The CDR3 contains 14 residues. Trimming took 5 bases from V and 0 from J, leaving 9 bases between them.

This clone has only one observation. The V and J genes are TRBV9 and TRBJ1-4; D ambiguous. Germline CDR1 and CDR2: SGDLS and YYNGEE. This CDR3 has 14 amino acids. V lost 2 bases to trimming and J lost 0 bases, with 5 bases between them. CDR3 sequence: CASSVEPTNEKLFF. Here the CDR3 DNA reads TGTGCCAGCAGCGTGGAGCCAACTAATGAAAAACTGTTTTTT.